This passage covers 26 T cell receptor beta chains from one sample sequenced in a study of T cell responses to AZD1222 COVID-19 vaccine. The repertoire was sequenced with immunoSEQ multiplex PCR; TCRdb's copy has only in-frame clones and lacks some. The table includes about 120,000 clones, 87% detected once. The sample consisted of peripheral blood, taken on day 0 of AZD1222 vaccination. The receptors originated from an adult in good health.

The gene calls are TRBV12-3 or TRBV12-4 and TRBJ1-3, with 8 bases aligning to TRBD1. V shed 11 bases, J shed 5 bases, and the junction held 8 bases outside the gene matches. The CDR3 is made up of 13 amino acids. The DNA for the CDR3 is TGTGCCTGCCGAGACAGGGGTCGAAACACCATATATTTT. As protein: CACRDRGRNTIYF.

The chain couples TRBV6-5 to TRBJ2-7, with TRBD2 matching over 8 bases. CDR3 length: 14 amino acids. Germline trimming cut 7 bases from V and 3 bases from J; bases unmatched to any gene: 8. In germline, CDR1 is MNHEY, CDR2 SVGAGI. Written as DNA, the CDR3 is TGTGCCAGCACCTTCGGTCGGGGGGGCTACGAGCAGTACTTC. It encodes CASTFGRGGYEQYF.

J is TRBJ2-7 and V is TRBV5-4, with 11 nucleotides matching TRBD2. Germline assignment: CDR1 SGHNT and CDR2 YYREEE (reference sequence). Trimming at V came to 3 bases and at J to 4 bases, leaving 9 bases not matched to a gene. The length of the CDR3 is 16 residues. In DNA, the CDR3 is TGTGCCAGCAGCTCTGGGGGTAGCGGGAGGGAATACGAGCAGTACTTC. This encodes CASSSGGSGREYEQYF.

The CDR3 loop reads CASSIDQDYTGELFF. CDR3 in DNA: TGTGCCAGTAGTATAGATCAGGACTATACCGGGGAGCTGTTTTTT. The genes are TRBV19 and TRBJ2-2; D perhaps matches TRBD2 (6 bases). V lost 0 bases, J lost 5 bases, and 10 bases lay in between. CDR1 is LNHDA and CDR2 is SQIVND in the germline V gene (reference sequence). The CDR3 has 15 amino acids.

The V gene is TRBV19, the J gene TRBJ1-2; TRBD1 matches 9 bases. The V segment lost 2 bases and the J segment 2 bases; nucleotides outside the gene matches: 6. The CDR3 spans 16 residues. CDR1 is LNHDA and CDR2 is SQIVND in the germline V gene (reference sequence). CDR3 region: CASSISVGQGNYGYTF. DNA for the CDR3: TGTGCCAGTAGTATATCGGTGGGACAGGGAAACTATGGCTACACCTTC.

This clone was counted between two and nine times. The rearrangement uses TRBV7-2 and TRBJ1-3, with TRBD1 matching over 7 bases. Per germline, CDR1 SGHTA and CDR2 FQGNSA. CDR3 length: 14 amino acids. V lost 5 bases to trimming and J lost 5 bases; unmatched junction nucleotides: 6. CDR3 sequence (DNA): TGTGCCAGCAGCCCAGGACAGGCGAGAAACACCATATATTTT. It encodes CASSPGQARNTIYF.

The chain carries TRBV7-2 and TRBJ1-5, with 7 nucleotides matching TRBD1. V shed 2 bases and J 0 bases; nucleotides not matched to a gene: 10. Germline CDR1 is SGHTA and CDR2 is FQGNSA. The CDR3 has 18 amino acids. CDR3 sequence (DNA): TGTGCCAGCAGCTTATGGGTGGGGGCAGGGGGTAGCAATCAGCCCCAGCATTTT. It codes for CASSLWVGAGGSNQPQHF.

The chain combines TRBV2 with TRBJ1-2; D not certain. The CDR3 contains 13 residues. The germline gives CDR1 SNHLY, CDR2 FYNNEI. Deletions cut 6 bases from V and 8 bases from J, with 16 bases between. The CDR3 here is CASSPYLRWGYTF. The CDR3 DNA sequence: TGTGCCAGCAGCCCCTATCTCAGGTGGGGCTACACCTTC.

This clone has more than one count but fewer than ten. Compared with germline, one end of the junction differs, possibly owing to a read error. The chain links TRBV4-1 to TRBJ1-5; weak D call: TRBD1 (6 bases). Germline assignment: CDR1 MGHRA and CDR2 YSYEKL. The CDR3 has 17 amino acids. The CDR3 DNA follows: TGCGCCAGCACCCAATATTTTGGGGGCACCACCAATCAGCCCCAGCATTTT. It yields the protein CASTQYFGGTTNQPQHF.

CDR3 in amino acids: CASASGYGEQFF. The DNA for the CDR3 is TGTGCTAGTGCCTCCGGTTACGGTGAGCAGTTCTTC. V gene TRBV12-5 combines with J gene TRBJ2-1, with D uncertain. The CDR3 sequence is 12 residues long. Trimming took 7 bases from V and 9 from J, leaving 13 bases between them. Germline V gene data show CDR1 as LGHNT and CDR2 as FRNRAP.

The CDR3 here is CASSRDGGRSAFF. The CDR3 DNA follows: TGTGCCAGCAGTCGGGACGGGGGACGGTCCGCTTTCTTT. This chain uses TRBV2 with TRBJ1-1, with D possibly being TRBD1 (5 bases). CDR1 is SNHLY and CDR2 is FYNNEI in the germline V gene. This CDR3 contains 13 residues. Trimming removed 5 bases from V and 11 bases from J, with 18 bases in between.

This clone occurred a few times. The gene calls are TRBV18 and TRBJ1-5; weak D call: TRBD1 (5 bases). Germline CDR1 is KGHSH and CDR2 is LQKENI. Trimming removed 4 bases at V and 1 base at J, with 11 bases between. The CDR3 loop spans 15 amino acids. CDR3 loop: CASSLNQGSNQPQHF. For the CDR3, the DNA is TGTGCCAGCTCACTCAACCAGGGAAGCAATCAGCCCCAGCATTTT.

This clone was recorded once. The rearrangement links TRBV4-1 to TRBJ1-5, with D hard to call. This CDR3 has 16 residues. V dropped 0 bases and J dropped 0 bases, with 9 bases sitting between them. Germline V gives CDR1 MGHRA, CDR2 YSYEKL. This chain's CDR3 is CASSQESGYSNQPQHF. CDR3 bases: TGCGCCAGCAGCCAAGAGAGCGGTTATAGCAATCAGCCCCAGCATTTT.

The chain has TRBV27 and TRBJ2-3, with D possibly called TRBD1 or TRBD2 (5 bases each). CDR3 size: 13 residues. CDR1 is MNHEY and CDR2 is SMNVEV in the germline V gene (reference sequence). The ends were cut back, 3 bases at V and 3 bases at J, with 7 bases in the middle. The CDR3 sequence is CASSLWGTDTQYF. As DNA, the CDR3 is TGTGCCAGCAGTTTGTGGGGGACAGATACGCAGTATTTT.

The chain joins TRBV6-7 to TRBJ1-5; possible D gene TRBD1, 6 bases. TRBV6-7 is assigned to the ORF class and has an uncertain function. This CDR3 spans 16 amino acids. Trimming removed 6 bases at V and 3 bases at J, with 18 bases between. DNA for the CDR3: TGTGCCAGCAGACCCCGTCCGGGACATTCCAATCAGCCCCAGCATTTT. It is translated as CASRPRPGHSNQPQHF.

This clone occurred a few times. The CDR3 loop is CASSPGTDYGYTF. DNA for the CDR3: TGTGCCAGCTCACCTGGGACAGACTATGGCTACACCTTC. The gene calls are TRBV18 and TRBJ1-2; TRBD1 aligns across 7 bases. This CDR3 has 13 amino acids. Germline V gene lookup returns CDR1 KGHSH and CDR2 LQKENI. V lost 3 bases, J lost 3 bases, and 1 base stayed unmatched.

V and J are TRBV30 and TRBJ2-2; D perhaps matches TRBD1 (6 bases). Germline CDR1 reads GTSNPN; CDR2 reads SVGIG (reference sequence). This CDR3 region has 14 residues. V lost 6 bases and J lost 0, with 11 bases in between. In DNA, the CDR3 is TGTGCCTGCTACAGGGTCACGAACACCGGGGAGCTGTTTTTT. Its translation: CACYRVTNTGELFF.

The CDR3, as DNA: TGTGCCAGCAGTTACTCGCCCAGGACGGATAGATCACCCCTCCACTTT. Protein product: CASSYSPRTDRSPLHF. This chain uses TRBV6-5 with TRBJ1-6, with no clear D. This CDR3 spans 16 amino acids. Germline loops: CDR1 MNHEY, CDR2 SVGAGI. V was shortened by 0 bases and J by 10 bases, with 16 bases between the two germline ends.

The chain employs TRBV5-1 and TRBJ2-1; 9 nucleotides match TRBD2. The CDR3 contains 14 residues. V lost 1 base and J lost 10; bases outside the gene matches: 6. CDR1 is SGHRS and CDR2 is YFSETQ in the germline V gene. CDR3 nucleotides: TGCGCCAGCAGCTTGAATCGGCTAGCGGGGGAGCAGTTCTTC. Translating it yields CASSLNRLAGEQFF. The full variable domain, rest sourced from reference TRBV5-1 and TRBJ2-1, is KAGVTQTPRYLIKTRGQQVTLSCSPISGHRSVSWYQQTPGQGLQFLFEYFSETQRNKGNFPGRFSGRQFSNSRSEMNVSTLELGDSALYLCASSLNRLAGEQFFGPGTRLTVL.

This sequence joins TRBV28 and TRBJ2-7; TRBD2 might be the D (5 bases). V was cut by 6 bases and J by 0 bases, with 15 bases left in between. The CDR3 sequence is 15 residues long. CDR1 MDHEN and CDR2 SYDVKM come from the germline V gene. CDR3 in DNA: TGTGCCAGCAGCGAAGGACTCGGAGGCTCCTACGAGCAGTACTTC. This translates into CASSEGLGGSYEQYF.

V usage is TRBV10-3 and J usage is TRBJ1-5, with unresolved D. The germline V gene encodes CDR1 ENHRY and CDR2 SYGVKD. The CDR3 is 16 amino acids. V was cut by 2 bases and J by 1 base, with 12 bases left in between. CDR3 protein: CAISEIPSISNQPQHF. The CDR3 DNA is TGTGCCATCAGTGAGATACCCTCAATCAGCAATCAGCCCCAGCATTTT.

The chain uses TRBV7-9 and TRBJ2-7; no reliable D call. The CDR3 is 13 residues long. From germline, CDR1 is SEHNR and CDR2 FQNEAQ (reference sequence). The germline V and J ends were trimmed by 1 base and 3 bases, with 7 bases remaining between them. The CDR3 region is CASSLVQHYEQYF. CDR3 nucleotide sequence: TGTGCCAGCAGCTTAGTACAGCACTACGAGCAGTACTTC. Together with reference TRBV7-9 and TRBJ2-7, the CDR3 gives the full variable domain: DTGVSQNPRHKITKRGQNVTFRCDPISEHNRLYWYRQTLGQGPEFLTYFQNEAQLEKSRLLSDRFSAERPKGSFSTLEIQRTEQGDSAMYLCASSLVQHYEQYFGPGTRLTVT.

The rearrangement links TRBV29-1 to TRBJ2-7; 9 bases are a match to TRBD1. Germline-derived CDR1 and CDR2 are SQVTM and ANQGSEA. With 4 bases clipped from V and 0 bases from J, the junction kept 4 bases outside the gene matches. The CDR3 extends over 14 amino acids. DNA for the CDR3: TGCAGCGTTGGGGACAGGGCTAGCTCCTACGAGCAGTACTTC. Translation gives CSVGDRASSYEQYF.

This rearrangement joins TRBV6-5 to TRBJ2-7; weak D call: TRBD1 (5 bases). The V end was cut by 6 bases, the J end by 3 bases, with 18 bases between. The CDR3 sequence is 15 residues long. Per germline, CDR1 MNHEY and CDR2 SVGAGI. CDR3 in DNA: TGTGCCAGCAGCGTATGGTTGTCGGACAACTACGAGCAGTACTTC. Translation gives CASSVWLSDNYEQYF.

CDR3 DNA: TGTGCCAGTCGCTTGGGGAACTACAATGAGCAGTTCTTC. Protein: CASRLGNYNEQFF. The gene calls are TRBV6-5 and TRBJ2-1; D is uncertain. Looked up from germline, CDR1 is MNHEY and CDR2 is SVGAGI. Trimming took off 9 bases at V and 3 bases at J, with 12 bases between the two ends. This CDR3 spans 13 amino acids.

This clone occurred a few times. V and J are TRBV6-1 and TRBJ2-7; 7 bases align to TRBD1. Germline loops: CDR1 MNHNS, CDR2 SASEGT. The CDR3 totals 16 residues. V lost 3 bases to trimming and J lost 2 bases; unmatched junction nucleotides: 10. This CDR3 reads CASSESKPGQPYEQYF. The CDR3, as DNA: TGTGCCAGCAGTGAGAGTAAACCGGGACAGCCCTACGAGCAGTACTTC.